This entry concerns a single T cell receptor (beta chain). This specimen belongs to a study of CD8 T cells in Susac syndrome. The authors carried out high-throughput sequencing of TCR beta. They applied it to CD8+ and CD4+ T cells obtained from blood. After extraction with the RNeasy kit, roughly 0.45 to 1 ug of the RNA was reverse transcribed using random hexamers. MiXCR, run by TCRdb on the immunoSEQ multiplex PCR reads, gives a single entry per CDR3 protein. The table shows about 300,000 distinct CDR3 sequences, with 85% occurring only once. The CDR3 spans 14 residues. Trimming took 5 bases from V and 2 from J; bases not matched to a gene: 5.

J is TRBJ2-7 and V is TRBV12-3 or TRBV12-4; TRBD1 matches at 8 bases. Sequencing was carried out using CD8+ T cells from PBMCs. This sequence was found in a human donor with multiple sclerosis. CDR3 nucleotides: TGTGCCAGCAGTGCGGACAGGGACCCCTACGAGCAGTACTTC. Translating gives CASSADRDPYEQYF.